This T cell receptor beta chain originates from a study of regulatory T cells in long-lasting Graves disease. Sample time point: persistent/refractory GD, antithyroid drugs over 5 years with positive TRAb. PBMCs were the source of the RNA used for TCR sequencing. In its sample, this clonotype was seen a few times. Its antigen is unknown. General observations from the study: Those with persistent disease had in common more public clonotypes (about 2,500) than new patients (approximately 970). Limited sample numbers may have lowered accuracy.

The germline gives CDR1 MNHEY, CDR2 SMNVEV (reference sequence). Trimming took 5 bases from V and 3 from J, leaving 11 bases between them. There are 13 residues in the CDR3. Assembly of TCR beta libraries relied on iRepertoire HTBI primers together with Arm-PCR of CDR3 regions. TCRdb recomputed calls from the multiplex PCR reads with MiXCR, one row per CDR3 protein. The sample has approximately 440,000 distinct CDR3 sequences; 23% are singletons. The TCR originated in a female donor with Graves disease. Source: peripheral blood mononuclear cells (PBMCs), taken when the disease was refractory, from a patient treated with antithyroid drugs. The V and J genes are TRBV27 and TRBJ2-7; no clear D gene. The CDR3 DNA reads TGTGCCAGCAGTCTGGATCCGGGCTACGAGCAGTACTTC. This codes for CASSLDPGYEQYF.